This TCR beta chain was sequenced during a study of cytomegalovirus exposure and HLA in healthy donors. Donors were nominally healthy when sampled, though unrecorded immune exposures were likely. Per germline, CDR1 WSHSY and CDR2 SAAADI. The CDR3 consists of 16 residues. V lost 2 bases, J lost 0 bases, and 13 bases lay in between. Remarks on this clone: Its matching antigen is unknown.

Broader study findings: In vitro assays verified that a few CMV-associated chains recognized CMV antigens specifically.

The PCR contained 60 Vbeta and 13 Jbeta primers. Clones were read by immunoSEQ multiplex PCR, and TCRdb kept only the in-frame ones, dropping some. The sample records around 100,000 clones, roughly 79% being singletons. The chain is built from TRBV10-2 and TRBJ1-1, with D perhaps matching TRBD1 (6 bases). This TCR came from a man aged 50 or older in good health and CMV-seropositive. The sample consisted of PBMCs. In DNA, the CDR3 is TGCGCCAGCAGTGAGGCACAGGGAATGATGAACACTGAAGCTTTCTTT. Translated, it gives CASSEAQGMMNTEAFF.